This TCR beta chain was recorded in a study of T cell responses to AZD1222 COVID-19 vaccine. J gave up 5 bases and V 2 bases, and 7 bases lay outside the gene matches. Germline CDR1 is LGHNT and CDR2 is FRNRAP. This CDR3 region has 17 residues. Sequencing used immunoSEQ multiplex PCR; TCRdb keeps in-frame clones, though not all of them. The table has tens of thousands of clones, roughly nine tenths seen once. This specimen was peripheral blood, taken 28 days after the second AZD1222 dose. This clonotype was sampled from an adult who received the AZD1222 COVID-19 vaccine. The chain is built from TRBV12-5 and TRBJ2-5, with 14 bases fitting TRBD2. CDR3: CASGLPRGLAGAETQYF. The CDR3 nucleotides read TGTGCTAGTGGTTTGCCAAGGGGACTAGCGGGAGCCGAGACCCAGTACTTC.